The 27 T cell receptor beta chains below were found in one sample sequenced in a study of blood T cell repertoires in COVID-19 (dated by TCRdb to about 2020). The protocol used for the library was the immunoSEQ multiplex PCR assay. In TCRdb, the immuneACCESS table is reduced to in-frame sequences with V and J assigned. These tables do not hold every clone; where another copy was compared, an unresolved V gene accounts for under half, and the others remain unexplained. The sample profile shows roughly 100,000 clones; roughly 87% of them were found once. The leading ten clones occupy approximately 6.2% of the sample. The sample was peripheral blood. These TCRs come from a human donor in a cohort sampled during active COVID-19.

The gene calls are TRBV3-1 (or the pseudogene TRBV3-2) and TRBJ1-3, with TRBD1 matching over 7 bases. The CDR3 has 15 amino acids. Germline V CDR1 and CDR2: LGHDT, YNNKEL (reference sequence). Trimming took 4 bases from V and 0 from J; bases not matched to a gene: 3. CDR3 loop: CASSLGTASGNTIYF. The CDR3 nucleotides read TGTGCCAGCAGCCTCGGGACAGCCTCTGGAAACACCATATATTTT.

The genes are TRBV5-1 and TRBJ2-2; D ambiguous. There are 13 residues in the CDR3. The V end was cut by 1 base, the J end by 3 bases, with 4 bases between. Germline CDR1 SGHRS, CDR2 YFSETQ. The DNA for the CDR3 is TGCGCCAGCAGCTTGTCCGACACCGGGGAGCTGTTTTTT. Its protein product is CASSLSDTGELFF.

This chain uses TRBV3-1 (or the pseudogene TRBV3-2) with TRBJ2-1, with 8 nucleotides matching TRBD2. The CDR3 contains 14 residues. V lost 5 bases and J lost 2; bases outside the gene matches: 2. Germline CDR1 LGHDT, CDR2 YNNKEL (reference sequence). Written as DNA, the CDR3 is TGTGCCAGCAGCGGACTAGCAGCCTACAATGAGCAGTTCTTC. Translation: CASSGLAAYNEQFF.

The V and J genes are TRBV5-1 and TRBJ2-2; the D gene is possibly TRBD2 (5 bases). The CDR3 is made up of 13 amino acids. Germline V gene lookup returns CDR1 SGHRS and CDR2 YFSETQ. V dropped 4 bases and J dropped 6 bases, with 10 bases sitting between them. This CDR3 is CASSKEGSGELFF. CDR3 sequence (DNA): TGCGCCAGCAGCAAAGAGGGATCCGGGGAGCTGTTTTTT.

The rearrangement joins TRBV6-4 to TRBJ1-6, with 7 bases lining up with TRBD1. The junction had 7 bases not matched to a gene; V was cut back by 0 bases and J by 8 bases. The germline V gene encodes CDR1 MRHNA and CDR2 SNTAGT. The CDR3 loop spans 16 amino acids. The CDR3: CASSDSFGTEDSPLHF. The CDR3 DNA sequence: TGTGCCAGCAGTGACTCGTTTGGGACAGAAGATTCACCCCTCCACTTT.

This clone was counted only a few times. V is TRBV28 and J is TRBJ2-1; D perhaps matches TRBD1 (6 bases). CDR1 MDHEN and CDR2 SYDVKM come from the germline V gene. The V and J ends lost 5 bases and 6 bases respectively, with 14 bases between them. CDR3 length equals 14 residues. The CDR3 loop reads CASSPHRVSNEQFF. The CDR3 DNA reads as TGTGCCAGCAGTCCACACAGGGTTAGCAATGAGCAGTTCTTC.

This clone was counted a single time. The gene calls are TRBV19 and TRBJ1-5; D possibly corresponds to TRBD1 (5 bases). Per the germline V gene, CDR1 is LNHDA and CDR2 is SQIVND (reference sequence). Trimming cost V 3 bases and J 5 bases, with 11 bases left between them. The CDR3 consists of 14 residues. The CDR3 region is CASSINQGDQPQHF. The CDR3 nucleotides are TGTGCCAGTAGTATTAATCAGGGTGATCAGCCCCAGCATTTT.

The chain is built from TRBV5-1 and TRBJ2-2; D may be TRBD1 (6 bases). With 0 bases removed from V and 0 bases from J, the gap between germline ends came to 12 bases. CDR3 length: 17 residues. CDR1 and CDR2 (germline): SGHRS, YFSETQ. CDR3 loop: CASSLVTGPANTGELFF. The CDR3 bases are TGCGCCAGCAGCTTGGTAACAGGGCCCGCGAACACCGGGGAGCTGTTTTTT.

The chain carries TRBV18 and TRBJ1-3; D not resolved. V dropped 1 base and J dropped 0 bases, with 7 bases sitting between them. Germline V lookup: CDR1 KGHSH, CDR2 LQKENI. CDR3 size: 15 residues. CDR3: CASSPLQDSGNTIYF. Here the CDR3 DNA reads TGTGCCAGCTCACCACTTCAGGACTCTGGAAACACCATATATTTT.

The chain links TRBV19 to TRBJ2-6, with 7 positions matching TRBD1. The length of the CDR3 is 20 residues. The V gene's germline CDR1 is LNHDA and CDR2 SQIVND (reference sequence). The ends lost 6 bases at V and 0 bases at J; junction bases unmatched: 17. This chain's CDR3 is CASRFNTGTETYSGANVLTF. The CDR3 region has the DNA TGTGCCAGTAGATTTAACACCGGGACAGAGACGTACTCTGGGGCCAACGTCCTGACTTTC.

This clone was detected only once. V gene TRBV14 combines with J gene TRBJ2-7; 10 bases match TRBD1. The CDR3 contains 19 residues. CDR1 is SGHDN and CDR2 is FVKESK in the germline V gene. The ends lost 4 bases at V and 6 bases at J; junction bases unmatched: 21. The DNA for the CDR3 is TGTGCCAGCAGCCCGAGATTGGGACAGGGGAATTCCTCTCCTCGCGAGCAGTACTTC. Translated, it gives CASSPRLGQGNSSPREQYF.

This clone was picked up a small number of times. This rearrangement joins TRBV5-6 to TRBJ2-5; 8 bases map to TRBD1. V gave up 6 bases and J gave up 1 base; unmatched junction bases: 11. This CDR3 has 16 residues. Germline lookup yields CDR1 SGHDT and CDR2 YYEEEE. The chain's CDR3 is CASNRPGQASQETQYF. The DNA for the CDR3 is TGTGCCAGCAACCGACCGGGACAGGCTAGCCAAGAGACCCAGTACTTC.

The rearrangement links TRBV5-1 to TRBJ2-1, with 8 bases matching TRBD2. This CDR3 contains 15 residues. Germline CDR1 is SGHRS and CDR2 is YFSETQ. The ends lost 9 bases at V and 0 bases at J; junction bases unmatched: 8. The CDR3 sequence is CATSGGAGSYNEQFF. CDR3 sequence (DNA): TGCGCCACCTCGGGGGGGGCGGGCTCCTACAATGAGCAGTTCTTC.

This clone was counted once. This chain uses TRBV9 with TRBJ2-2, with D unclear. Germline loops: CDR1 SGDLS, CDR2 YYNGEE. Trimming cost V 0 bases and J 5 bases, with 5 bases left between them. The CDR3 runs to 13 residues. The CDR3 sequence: CASSVDATGELFF. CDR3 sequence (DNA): TGTGCCAGCAGCGTAGACGCGACCGGGGAGCTGTTTTTT.

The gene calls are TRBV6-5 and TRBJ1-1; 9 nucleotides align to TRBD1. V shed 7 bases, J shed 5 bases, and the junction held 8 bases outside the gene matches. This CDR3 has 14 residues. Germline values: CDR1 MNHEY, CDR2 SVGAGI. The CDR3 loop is CASKTQGARTEAFF. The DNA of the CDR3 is TGTGCCAGCAAAACACAGGGGGCTCGGACTGAAGCTTTCTTT.

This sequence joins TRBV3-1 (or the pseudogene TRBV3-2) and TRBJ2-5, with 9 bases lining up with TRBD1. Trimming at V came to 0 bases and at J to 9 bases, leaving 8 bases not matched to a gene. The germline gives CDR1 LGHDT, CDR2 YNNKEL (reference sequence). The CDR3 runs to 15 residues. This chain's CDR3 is CASSQDSTGGGSQYF. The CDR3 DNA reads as TGTGCCAGCAGCCAAGACTCGACAGGGGGGGGGTCCCAGTACTTC.

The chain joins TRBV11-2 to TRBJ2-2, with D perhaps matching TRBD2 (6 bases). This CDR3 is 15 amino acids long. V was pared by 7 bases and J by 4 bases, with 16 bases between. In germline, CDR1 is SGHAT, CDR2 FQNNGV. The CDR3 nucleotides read TGTGCCAGCACATTCCACGGGAGACCCACCGGGGAGCTGTTTTTT. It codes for CASTFHGRPTGELFF. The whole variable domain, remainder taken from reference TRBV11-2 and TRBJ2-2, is EAGVAQSPRYKIIEKRQSVAFWCNPISGHATLYWYQQILGQGPKLLIQFQNNGVVDDSQLPKDRFSAERLKGVDSTLKIQPAKLEDSAVYLCASTFHGRPTGELFFGEGSRLTVL.

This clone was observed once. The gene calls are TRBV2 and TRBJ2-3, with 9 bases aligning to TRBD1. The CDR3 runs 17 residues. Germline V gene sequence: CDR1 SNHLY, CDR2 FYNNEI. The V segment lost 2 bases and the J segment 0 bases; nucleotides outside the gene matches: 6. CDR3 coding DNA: TGTGCCAGCAGTGAACGGGTCGGGACAGGGAGCACAGATACGCAGTATTTT. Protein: CASSERVGTGSTDTQYF.

CDR3 DNA sequence: TGTGCCATCAGTGGAGAAACTCGGACTAGCGGGAGGGGAGATACGCAGTATTTT. This codes for CAISGETRTSGRGDTQYF. The chain links TRBV10-3 to TRBJ2-3, with 15 bases matching TRBD2. This CDR3 comprises 18 residues. V lost 4 bases to trimming and J lost 5 bases; unmatched junction nucleotides: 10. Germline CDR1 is ENHRY and CDR2 is SYGVKD.

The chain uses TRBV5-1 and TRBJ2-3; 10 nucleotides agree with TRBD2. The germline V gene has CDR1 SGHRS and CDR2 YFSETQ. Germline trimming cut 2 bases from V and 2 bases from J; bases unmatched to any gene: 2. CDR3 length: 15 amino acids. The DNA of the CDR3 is TGCGCCAGCAGCTTAGCGGGGGGGGTCACAGATACGCAGTATTTT. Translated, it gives CASSLAGGVTDTQYF.

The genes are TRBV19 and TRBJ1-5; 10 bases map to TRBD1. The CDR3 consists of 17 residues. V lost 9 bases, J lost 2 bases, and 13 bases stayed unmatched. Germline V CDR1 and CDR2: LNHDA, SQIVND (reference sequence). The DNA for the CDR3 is TGTGCCAGCCGGGACAGGGGAATTATCGGGGGCAATCAGCCCCAGCATTTT. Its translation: CASRDRGIIGGNQPQHF. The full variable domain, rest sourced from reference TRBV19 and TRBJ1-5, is DGGITQSPKYLFRKEGQNVTLSCEQNLNHDAMYWYRQDPGQGLRLIYYSQIVNDFQKGDIAEGYSVSREKKESFPLTVTSAQKNPTAFYLCASRDRGIIGGNQPQHFGDGTRLSIL.

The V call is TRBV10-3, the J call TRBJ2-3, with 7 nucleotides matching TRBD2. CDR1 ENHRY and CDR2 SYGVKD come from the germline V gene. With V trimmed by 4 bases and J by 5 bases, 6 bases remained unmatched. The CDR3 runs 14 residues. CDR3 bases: TGTGCCATCAGTGGGACGACGGGAGGAGATACGCAGTATTTT. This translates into CAISGTTGGDTQYF.

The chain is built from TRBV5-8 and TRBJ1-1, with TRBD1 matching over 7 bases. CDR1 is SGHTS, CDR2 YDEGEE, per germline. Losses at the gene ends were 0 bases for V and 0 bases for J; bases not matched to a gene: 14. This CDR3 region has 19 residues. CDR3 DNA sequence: TGTGCCAGCAGCTTGGTTTGGGGGGTACCGGGACAGATGAACACTGAAGCTTTCTTT. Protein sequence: CASSLVWGVPGQMNTEAFF.

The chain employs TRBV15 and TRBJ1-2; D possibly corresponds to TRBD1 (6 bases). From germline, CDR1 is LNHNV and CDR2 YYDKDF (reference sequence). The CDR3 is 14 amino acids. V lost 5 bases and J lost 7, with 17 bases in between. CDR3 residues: CATSQRTGFGGYTF. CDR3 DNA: TGTGCCACCAGCCAGCGTACAGGGTTTGGTGGCTACACCTTC.

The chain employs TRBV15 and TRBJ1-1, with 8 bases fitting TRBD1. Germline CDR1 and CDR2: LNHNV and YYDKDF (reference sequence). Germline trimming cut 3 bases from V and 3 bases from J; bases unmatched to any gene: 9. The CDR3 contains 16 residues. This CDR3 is CATSRGTGGEDTEAFF. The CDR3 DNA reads TGTGCCACCAGCAGGGGTACAGGGGGGGAGGACACTGAAGCTTTCTTT.

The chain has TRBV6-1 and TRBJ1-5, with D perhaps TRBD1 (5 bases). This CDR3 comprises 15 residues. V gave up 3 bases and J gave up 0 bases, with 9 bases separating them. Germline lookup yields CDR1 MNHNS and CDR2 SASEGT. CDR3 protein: CASSDRVYSNQPQHF. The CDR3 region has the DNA TGTGCCAGCAGTGACAGGGTTTATAGCAATCAGCCCCAGCATTTT.

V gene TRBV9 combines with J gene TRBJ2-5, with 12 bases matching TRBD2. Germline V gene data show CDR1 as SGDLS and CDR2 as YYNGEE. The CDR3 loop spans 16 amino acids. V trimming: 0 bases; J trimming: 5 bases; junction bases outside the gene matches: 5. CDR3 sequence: CASSVGLAGEHETQYF. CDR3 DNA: TGTGCCAGCAGCGTAGGACTAGCGGGAGAACATGAGACCCAGTACTTC. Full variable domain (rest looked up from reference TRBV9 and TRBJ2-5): DSGVTQTPKHLITATGQRVTLRCSPRSGDLSVYWYQQSLDQGLQFLIQYYNGEERAKGNILERFSAQQFPDLHSELNLSSLELGDSALYFCASSVGLAGEHETQYFGPGTRLLVL.